This T cell receptor (beta chain) was profiled in a study of chronic HIV infection and antiretroviral therapy. With 6 bases clipped from V and 6 bases from J, the junction kept 10 bases outside the gene matches. CDR1 and CDR2 from the germline V gene are MNHEY and SVGAGI. The CDR3 contains 15 residues. Each CDR3 protein is one row after TCRdb ran MiXCR on the 5' RACE reads. The profile shows roughly 50,000 distinct CDR3 sequences, approximately 20% of them singletons. This clonotype turned up a few times. What was sequenced was peripheral blood. This sequence joins TRBV6-5 and TRBJ2-7; 11 nucleotides line up with TRBD1. The sequence was collected from an adult who had HIV and had not received antiretroviral therapy, or was an uninfected healthy control (not recorded which). The CDR3 loop is CASSRGGQGVFEQYF. CDR3 sequence (DNA): TGTGCCAGCAGCCGGGGGGGACAGGGGGTCTTCGAGCAGTACTTC.